These 10 T cell receptor beta chains came from one sample sequenced in a study of naive and memory T cell subsets. An oligonucleotide containing a UMI was ligated to the 3' end of TCR cDNA. Ligated cDNA underwent four rounds of PCR with nested alpha and beta constant region primers and SP2. TCRdb itself ran the UMI-ligation and nested PCR reads through MiXCR, one entry per CDR3 protein. The table includes tens of thousands of distinct CDR3 sequences, around 5.2% detected once. Sequencing used blood. These TCRs come from an adult in good health.

This clonotype turned up a few times. J is TRBJ2-7 and V is TRBV10-3; TRBD1 matches at 8 bases. The germline CDR1 and CDR2 sequences are ENHRY and SYGVKD. The V gene end was trimmed by 0 bases and the J gene end by 2 bases; junction bases not matched to a gene: 3. There are 15 residues in the CDR3. The CDR3 region has the DNA TGTGCCATCAGTGAGTCCGGGACAGGAGCCTACGAGCAGTACTTC. Translated, it gives CAISESGTGAYEQYF.

This clonotype was detected a few times. The chain uses TRBV5-4 and TRBJ2-2; TRBD2 matches 11 bases. Germline CDR1 is SGHNT and CDR2 is YYREEE (reference sequence). The CDR3 contains 15 residues. Unmatched junction bases numbered 4, after V lost 2 bases and J lost 7 bases. CDR3 DNA sequence: TGTGCCAGCAGCTTTCTAGCGGGAGGAGGCGGGGAGCTGTTTTTT. It encodes CASSFLAGGGGELFF. The full variable domain, completed using reference TRBV5-4 and TRBJ2-2, is ETGVTQSPTHLIKTRGQQVTLRCSSQSGHNTVSWYQQALGQGPQFIFQYYREEENGRGNFPPRFSGLQFPNYSSELNVNALELDDSALYLCASSFLAGGGGELFFGEGSRLTVL.

In its sample, this clonotype was seen many times. The V call is TRBV5-1, the J call TRBJ2-7; 9 nucleotides line up with TRBD1. The V gene's germline CDR1 is SGHRS and CDR2 YFSETQ. With V trimmed by 3 bases and J by 2 bases, 6 bases remained unmatched. This CDR3 has 15 amino acids. The CDR3 DNA reads as TGCGCCAGCAGCTCAGGGACAGGGAAGACCTACGAGCAGTACTTC. It translates to CASSSGTGKTYEQYF.

Ten or more counts support this clonotype. This chain's CDR3 is CSASGTSYEAAYF. CDR3 coding DNA: TGCAGTGCTAGCGGGACCTCCTACGAGGCTGCGTACTTC. The chain is built from TRBV20-1 and TRBJ2-7, with D perhaps TRBD1 or TRBD2 (5 bases each). This CDR3 spans 13 amino acids. V was shortened by 3 bases and J by 12 bases, with 21 bases between the two germline ends. Germline assignment: CDR1 DFQATT and CDR2 SNEGSKA (reference sequence).

This clonotype has at least ten counts. The gene calls are TRBV28 and TRBJ2-4; D unclear. The CDR3 runs to 12 residues. Germline V gene sequence: CDR1 MDHEN, CDR2 SYDVKM. V lost 7 bases, J lost 9 bases, and 13 bases lay in between. CDR3 coding DNA: TGTGCCAGCACCAACCCCAGAGGCATTCAGTACTTC. It codes for CASTNPRGIQYF. Full variable domain (missing parts from reference TRBV28 and TRBJ2-4): DVKVTQSSRYLVKRTGEKVFLECVQDMDHENMFWYRQDPGLGLRLIYFSYDVKMKEKGDIPEGYSVSREKKERFSLILESASTNQTSMYLCASTNPRGIQYFGAGTRLSVL.

This clonotype is medium-sized (0.01 to 0.1%). The CDR3 loop is CASEGVPGGEQYF. DNA for the CDR3: TGTGCCAGCGAAGGGGTTCCGGGTGGCGAGCAGTACTTC. V is TRBV27 and J is TRBJ2-7; TRBD1 might be the D (5 bases). Trimming left V 8 bases short and J 6 bases short, with 17 bases between. CDR3 length: 13 amino acids. Per germline, CDR1 MNHEY and CDR2 SMNVEV (reference sequence).

The CDR3 sequence is CAWSVLGGAADTQYF. The CDR3 DNA follows: TGTGCCTGGAGTGTACTAGGGGGGGCCGCAGATACGCAGTATTTT. The chain links TRBV30 to TRBJ2-3; D may be TRBD2 (7 bases). There are 15 residues in the CDR3. CDR1 is GTSNPN, CDR2 SVGIG, per germline (reference sequence). V was trimmed by 0 bases and J by 4 bases, leaving 14 bases between them.

In this sample, this clonotype turned up many times. The chain links TRBV4-3 to TRBJ2-7; 11 bases agree with TRBD2. Germline V gene data show CDR1 as LGHNA and CDR2 as YSLEER. The CDR3 has 16 amino acids. V trimming: 4 bases; J trimming: 3 bases; junction bases outside the gene matches: 8. The CDR3 nucleotides are TGCGCCAGCAGCCTCGCGACTGGGACTAGCGGCTACGAGCAGTACTTC. Translation gives CASSLATGTSGYEQYF.

In its sample, this clonotype was seen many times. The chain recombines TRBV19 with TRBJ2-3; 10 bases match TRBD1. With 6 bases clipped from V and 5 bases from J, the junction kept 5 bases outside the gene matches. The germline CDR1 and CDR2 sequences are LNHDA and SQIVND (reference sequence). The CDR3 is 14 amino acids. The CDR3 here is CASRMTGGIDTQYF. The CDR3 DNA sequence: TGTGCCAGTAGGATGACAGGGGGCATAGATACGCAGTATTTT.

Many counts were recorded for this clonotype. This chain connects TRBV24-1 to TRBJ2-3; D not resolved. Trimming removed 2 bases at V and 0 bases at J, with 14 bases between. CDR3 length: 17 residues. Per germline, CDR1 KGHDR and CDR2 SFDVKD. CDR3 sequence (DNA): TGTGCCACCAGTGATTCCCTTTCGGACCTAAGCACAGATACGCAGTATTTT. It codes for CATSDSLSDLSTDTQYF.